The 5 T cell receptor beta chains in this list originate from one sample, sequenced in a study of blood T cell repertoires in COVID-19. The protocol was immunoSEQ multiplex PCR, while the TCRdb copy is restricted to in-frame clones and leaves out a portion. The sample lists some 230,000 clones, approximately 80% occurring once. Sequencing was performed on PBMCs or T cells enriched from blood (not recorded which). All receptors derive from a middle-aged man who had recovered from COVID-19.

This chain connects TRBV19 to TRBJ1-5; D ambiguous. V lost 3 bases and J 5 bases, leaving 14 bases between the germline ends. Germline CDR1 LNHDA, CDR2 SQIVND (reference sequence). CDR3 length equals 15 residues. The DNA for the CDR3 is TGTGCCAGTAGTATCAACTGGAGCCAAGATCAGCCCCAGCATTTT. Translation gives CASSINWSQDQPQHF.

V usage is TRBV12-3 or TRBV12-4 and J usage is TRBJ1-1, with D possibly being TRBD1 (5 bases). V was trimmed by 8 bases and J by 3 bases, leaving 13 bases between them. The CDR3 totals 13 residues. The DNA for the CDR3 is TGTGCCAGCGGAGGCGGGGGAGACACTGAAGCTTTCTTT. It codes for CASGGGGDTEAFF.

CDR3 in amino acids: CASSFFPGSRTDTQYF. The DNA for the CDR3 is TGTGCCAGCAGCTTTTTTCCAGGATCCCGGACAGATACGCAGTATTTT. This chain links TRBV11-2 with TRBJ2-3; the D is unclear. Germline V CDR1 and CDR2: SGHAT, FQNNGV. This CDR3 region has 16 residues. V was pared by 3 bases and J by 3 bases, with 16 bases between.

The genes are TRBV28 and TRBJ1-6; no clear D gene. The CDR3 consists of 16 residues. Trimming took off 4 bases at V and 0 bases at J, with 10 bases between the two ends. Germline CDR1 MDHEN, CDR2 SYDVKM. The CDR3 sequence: CASSSRESSYNSPLHF. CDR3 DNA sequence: TGTGCCAGCAGTTCCCGGGAGAGCTCCTATAATTCACCCCTCCACTTT.

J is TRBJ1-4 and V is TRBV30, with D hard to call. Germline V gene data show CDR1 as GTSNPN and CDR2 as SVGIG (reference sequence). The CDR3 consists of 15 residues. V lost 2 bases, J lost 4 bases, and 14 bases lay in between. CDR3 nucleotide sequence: TGTGCCTGGAGTCAGTACCTCGGGGTTAATGAAAAACTGTTTTTT. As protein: CAWSQYLGVNEKLFF.